This TCR beta chain was identified in a study of quantifying T cell responses using KT2 cells. Study-level background: Reverse transcription used primers in the TCR alpha and beta constant regions. The T4 ligation step was estimated to exceed 9% efficiency under optimum conditions. Broader study findings: Even the lowest spike-in, about one KT2 cell per 100,000 PBMC, yielded detectable KT2 sequences.

Unfractionated PBMC were spiked with known numbers of KT2 clone cells. A range of KT2-to-PBMC ratios was made using fixed PBMC numbers. A few counts support this clonotype. Its antigen is not known. Each cDNA got a UMI-containing oligo ligated at its 3' end. An equimolar mix of RC1.1 and RC1.2 primed the beta chain across TRBC1 and TRBC2. TCRdb re-analysed the UMI-ligation and nested PCR reads in MiXCR, keeping a single row per CDR3 protein. This sample has some 48,000 distinct CDR3 sequences, with approximately 10% found just once. V dropped 4 bases and J dropped 0 bases, with 12 bases sitting between them. Germline V gene sequence: CDR1 LGHDT, CDR2 YNNKEL (reference sequence). This CDR3 comprises 16 residues.

Sequences were obtained from PBMCs spiked with cells of the T cell clone KT2. The receptor's source is a human donor. The J gene is TRBJ1-4, the V gene TRBV3-1, with D unresolved. In DNA form, the CDR3 reads TGTGCCAGCAGCCCGAGATACGAGACAACTAATGAAAAACTGTTTTTT. Protein: CASSPRYETTNEKLFF.